A selection of T cell receptor beta chains follows, all from one sample in a study of blood T cell repertoires in COVID-19. This table comes from immunoSEQ multiplex PCR, and its TCRdb copy is limited to in-frame clones, with some not included. The sample gives hundreds of thousands of clones, about 86% of which show up once; roughly 14% is in the top ten. Sequenced sample: PBMCs or T cells enriched from blood (not recorded which). All receptors derive from a woman in her forties or fifties with acute COVID-19. Each CDR3 is given with its conserved first and last residue. The D gene is left open where the match is weak. The size field is filled for only some rows; it gives once, few, many or a size class.

TRBV7-8	14	-	TRBJ2-7	-	CASSDPLGGREQYF	TGTGCCAGCTCCGATCCCCTGGGGGGGCGCGAGCAGTACTTC
TRBV6-4	14	TRBD1	TRBJ2-2	-	CASRIDRVCGELFF	TGTGCCAGCAGGATTGACAGGGTATGCGGGGAGCTGTTTTTT
TRBV27	15	TRBD2	TRBJ2-3	-	CASRRSGVATDTQYF	TGTGCCAGCAGGAGAAGCGGGGTGGCCACAGATACGCAGTATTTT
TRBV28	19	-	TRBJ2-7	few	CASSFGRLGPQASTYEQYF	TGTGCCAGCAGTTTTGGACGATTGGGGCCCCAGGCTTCAACCTACGAGCAGTACTTC
TRBV6-5	14	-	TRBJ1-2	-	CASSYSQGNYGYTF	TGTGCCAGCAGTTACTCGCAGGGAAACTATGGCTACACCTTC
TRBV27	17	TRBD1	TRBJ1-2	-	CASSPHRGVRANYGYTF	TGTGCCAGCAGTCCACACAGGGGAGTTAGGGCTAACTATGGCTACACCTTC
TRBV19	13	-	TRBJ1-1	-	CASSIAVNTEAFF	TGTGCCAGTAGTATAGCGGTGAACACTGAAGCTTTCTTT
TRBV19	16	TRBD2	TRBJ2-3	-	CASRKVSGRNTDTQYF	TGTGCCAGTAGAAAGGTTAGCGGGAGGAACACAGATACGCAGTATTTT
TRBV29-1	11	TRBD2	TRBJ2-1	-	CSSGLDYEQFF	TGTTCATCGGGACTAGACTATGAGCAGTTCTTC
TRBV18	14	TRBD1	TRBJ1-1	-	CASSIQGARTEAFF	TGTGCCAGCTCAATACAGGGGGCGAGGACTGAAGCTTTCTTT
TRBV27	14	TRBD2	TRBJ2-7	few	CASRRRGVAYEQYF	TGTGCCAGCAGACGCCGGGGGGTGGCCTACGAGCAGTACTTC
TRBV11-2	13	TRBD2	TRBJ2-7	-	CASMGAGGYEQYF	TGTGCCAGCATGGGAGCGGGAGGGTACGAGCAGTACTTC
TRBV6-4	15	TRBD2	TRBJ2-3	few	CASSATSGTADTQYF	TGTGCCAGCAGCGCGACTAGCGGGACCGCAGATACGCAGTATTTT
TRBV5-1	14	TRBD1	TRBJ1-3	-	CASSPTGPGNTIYF	TGCGCCAGCAGCCCGACAGGGCCTGGAAACACCATATATTTT
TRBV5-5	14	TRBD2	TRBJ2-2	-	CASSLWEGYGELFF	TGTGCCAGCAGCCTTTGGGAGGGGTACGGGGAGCTGTTTTTT
TRBV9	13	-	TRBJ2-2	-	CASSVVAYGELFF	TGTGCCAGCAGCGTAGTAGCTTACGGGGAGCTGTTTTTT
TRBV9	16	TRBD2	TRBJ2-2	-	CASSASSGSRVGELFF	TGTGCCAGCAGCGCAAGTAGCGGGAGTAGGGTCGGGGAGCTGTTTTTT
TRBV27	19	TRBD1	TRBJ1-3	once	CASSLAGQGGIELGNTIYF	TGTGCCAGCAGTTTAGCCGGACAGGGAGGGATCGAACTCGGAAACACCATATATTTT
TRBV9	17	TRBD2	TRBJ2-1	-	CASSVGLAGGRYNEQFF	TGTGCCAGCAGCGTAGGGTTAGCGGGAGGGAGATACAATGAGCAGTTCTTC
TRBV6-5	16	TRBD1	TRBJ1-2	-	CASSYSGAGGLDGYTF	TGTGCCAGCAGTTACTCGGGTGCAGGGGGACTGGATGGCTACACCTTC
TRBV28	18	-	TRBJ1-2	many	CASSPRYYRSTLSYGYTF	TGTGCCAGCAGTCCCAGATATTACAGATCAACCCTCTCCTATGGCTACACCTTC
TRBV28	16	-	TRBJ2-1	-	CASSSRLEASYNEQFF	TGTGCCAGCAGTTCCAGACTAGAAGCATCCTACAATGAGCAGTTCTTC
TRBV15	13	-	TRBJ2-7	-	CATSPRTAYEQYF	TGTGCCACCAGCCCGCGGACAGCCTACGAGCAGTACTTC
TRBV7-2	13	-	TRBJ2-7	-	CASSLPERYEQYF	TGTGCCAGCAGCCTTCCAGAGAGGTACGAGCAGTACTTC
TRBV3-1/TRBV3-2	15	TRBD2	TRBJ2-1	-	CASSQALAAYNEQFF	TGTGCCAGCAGCCAAGCCCTAGCGGCCTACAATGAGCAGTTCTTC
TRBV28	11	-	TRBJ2-1	-	CASRSPYREFF	TGTGCCAGCAGGTCACCCTACAGGGAGTTCTTC
TRBV18	17	-	TRBJ1-6	-	CASSPSAPTSENSPLHF	TGTGCCAGCTCACCGTCCGCCCCTACTTCGGAGAATTCACCCCTCCACTTT
TRBV4-1	19	TRBD2	TRBJ2-7	-	CASSQEDIIAGGFVGEQYF	TGCGCCAGCAGCCAGGAAGATATAATAGCGGGAGGTTTCGTCGGCGAGCAGTACTTC
TRBV27	15	-	TRBJ1-5	-	CASSLEGLGNQPQHF	TGTGCCAGCAGTTTAGAGGGACTCGGCAATCAGCCCCAGCATTTT
TRBV11-3	12	-	TRBJ2-3	-	CASSASTDTQYF	TGTGCCAGCTCCGCGTCGACAGATACGCAGTATTTT
TRBV27	13	-	TRBJ1-6	-	CASRQDSIRPLHF	TGTGCCAGCAGACAAGACAGCATTCGACCCCTCCACTTT
TRBV7-3	18	TRBD2	TRBJ2-3	-	CASSLIQETSGATDTQYF	TGTGCCAGCAGCTTAATACAGGAAACTAGCGGAGCTACAGATACGCAGTATTTT
TRBV5-4	15	TRBD2	TRBJ2-1	-	CASSPGLAIYNEQFF	TGTGCCAGCAGCCCTGGACTAGCGATCTACAATGAGCAGTTCTTC
TRBV4-1	15	-	TRBJ1-2	few	CASSPSQGTGGGYTF	TGCGCCAGCAGCCCTTCACAAGGGACGGGAGGTGGCTACACCTTC
TRBV9	16	TRBD2	TRBJ2-7	-	CASSVGTSGREYEQYF	TGTGCCAGCAGCGTAGGGACTAGCGGGAGGGAGTACGAGCAGTACTTC
TRBV6-2/TRBV6-3	16	TRBD1	TRBJ2-3	-	CASSNRDRGPPDTQYF	TGTGCCAGCAGTAACCGGGACAGGGGGCCTCCAGATACGCAGTATTTT
TRBV7-2	15	TRBD2	TRBJ2-7	-	CASSSGLAAPYEQYF	TGTGCCAGCAGCTCGGGACTAGCGGCCCCCTACGAGCAGTACTTC
TRBV28	15	TRBD1	TRBJ1-5	once	CASSLRQGSNQPQHF	TGTGCCAGCAGTTTACGACAGGGAAGCAATCAGCCCCAGCATTTT
TRBV6-6	15	TRBD2	TRBJ2-2	once	CASSWPGTSPGELFF	TGTGCCAGCAGTTGGCCTGGGACTAGCCCCGGGGAGCTGTTTTTT
TRBV6-1	15	-	TRBJ1-2	once	CASSGRQAFPYGYTF	TGTGCCAGCAGTGGAAGACAGGCTTTCCCCTATGGCTACACCTTC